This entry lists 24 T cell receptor beta chains sequenced from one sample in a study. TCRdb processed the reads anew with MiXCR; each CDR3 protein has one entry. The sample carries 3,500 to 5,000 distinct CDR3 sequences, about 11% recorded once. Sequences were obtained from CD4+ T cells from synovial fluid. The source is a human donor with rheumatoid arthritis.

This clonotype is labeled as large. The conserved closing phenylalanine or tryptophan is absent in this CDR3, likely reflecting a read error. No DNA is shown, since the ends of the CDR3 on it are uncertain; the CDR3 is the one TCRdb lists. This chain links TRBV6-1 with TRBJ1-4; TRBD1 is the table's D call and was not checked against the DNA. Germline V CDR1 and CDR2: MNHNS, SASEGT. The CDR3 length equals 13 residues, ends included. The CDR3 sequence is CASSSPPDRGLYL.

A note on this clonotype: This may stem from a read error, because a much larger clone lies one nucleotide away. V gene TRBV7-2 combines with J gene TRBJ2-7; TRBD1 aligns across 9 bases. The CDR3 runs 13 residues. CDR1 is SGHTA and CDR2 is FQGNSA in the germline V gene. CDR3 sequence (DNA): TGTGTCAGCAGCTTACAGGGGGCGGGTGAGCAGTACTTC. This gives the protein CVSSLQGAGEQYF.

This clonotype occurred many times. The chain links TRBV7-2 to TRBJ2-1; 9 nucleotides agree with TRBD2. The CDR3 totals 14 residues. V lost 8 bases and J lost 1; bases outside the gene matches: 3. CDR1 and CDR2 from the germline V gene are SGHTA and FQGNSA. CDR3 DNA: TGTGCCAGCGGGCGGGAGGGGTCCTACAATGAGCAGTTCTTC. Its protein is CASGREGSYNEQFF.

This clonotype was recorded only once. A junction boundary mismatches the germline segment, possibly from a read error. The chain carries TRBV20-1 and TRBJ2-3; TRBD2 matches at 11 bases. Germline V CDR1 and CDR2: DFQATT, SNEGSKA (reference sequence). CDR3 size: 17 residues. In DNA form, the CDR3 reads TGCGGTGCTAGAGATACCGGGACTAGCGGAATCACAGATACACAGTATTTT. It is translated as CGARDTGTSGITDTQYF.

This clonotype has a count of ten or more. V and J are TRBV12-3 or TRBV12-4 and TRBJ2-7, with 9 bases aligning to TRBD1. The CDR3 length is 14 residues. The junction had 6 bases not matched to a gene; V was cut back by 7 bases and J by 2 bases. The CDR3 coding sequence is TGTGCCAGCACCTCCGGGACAGGGACCTACGAGCAGTACTTC. As protein: CASTSGTGTYEQYF.

In its sample, this clonotype ranks as medium-sized (0.01 to 0.1%). The chain is built from TRBV7-2 and TRBJ2-7; TRBD1 matches at 9 bases. The germline V gene has CDR1 SGHTA and CDR2 FQGNSA. There are 15 residues in the CDR3. The J segment lost 1 base and the V segment lost 0 bases, leaving 1 base of the junction unmatched. The chain's CDR3 is CASSLAGQGSYEQYF. CDR3 DNA: TGTGCCAGCAGCTTAGCGGGACAGGGTTCCTACGAGCAGTACTTC.

Judged by abundance, this clonotype is medium-sized. The V and J genes are TRBV12-3 or TRBV12-4 and TRBJ2-6; D is ambiguous. The V end lost 4 bases, the J end lost 3 bases, and 16 bases lay between the germline ends. The CDR3 extends over 17 amino acids. DNA of the CDR3: TGTGCCAGCAGTTCCATGGGCTCATTCCATGGGGCCAACGTCCTGACTTTC. Translation gives CASSSMGSFHGANVLTF.

This clonotype came up many times. The rearrangement links TRBV11-2 to TRBJ2-3; 10 positions match TRBD2. V lost 2 bases to trimming and J lost 6 bases; unmatched junction nucleotides: 11. The V gene's germline CDR1 is SGHAT and CDR2 FQNNGV. The CDR3 contains 17 residues. CDR3 coding DNA: TGTGCCAGCAGCTTACTTAGGCTAGCGGGAGAGTCCGATACGCAGTATTTT. Translation: CASSLLRLAGESDTQYF.

By sample share, this clonotype is large. J is TRBJ1-4 and V is TRBV30; D is perhaps TRBD1 (5 bases). CDR3 length equals 14 residues. V lost 3 bases and J lost 8, with 16 bases in between. Germline values: CDR1 GTSNPN, CDR2 SVGIG (reference sequence). In DNA form, the CDR3 reads TGTGCCTGGAGGGGCAGGGACGGGGACGAAAAACTGTTTTTT. Its translation is CAWRGRDGDEKLFF.

This clonotype came up many times. The chain recombines TRBV6-1 with TRBJ2-2; TRBD1 or TRBD2 may be the D gene (6 bases each). The CDR3 covers 16 residues. V gave up 1 base and J gave up 2 bases, with 11 bases separating them. The germline V gene has CDR1 MNHNS and CDR2 SASEGT. CDR3 sequence: CASSEVRGVNTGELFF. CDR3 DNA: TGTGCCAGCAGTGAAGTTAGGGGGGTCAACACCGGGGAGCTGTTTTTT.

By share of the sample, this clonotype is medium-sized. V is TRBV5-4 and J is TRBJ1-1; D unclear. Looked up from germline, CDR1 is SGHNT and CDR2 is YYREEE (reference sequence). The CDR3 loop spans 12 amino acids. V was trimmed by 0 bases and J by 6 bases, leaving 6 bases between them. The CDR3 coding sequence is TGTGCCAGCAGCTTGGATAGGTCTGAAGCTTTCTTT. Its protein is CASSLDRSEAFF.

This clonotype has only a few counts. V usage is TRBV5-6 and J usage is TRBJ2-2, with D maybe TRBD1 (5 bases). Germline values: CDR1 SGHDT, CDR2 YYEEEE. The CDR3 totals 13 residues. With 6 bases removed from V and 6 bases from J, the gap between germline ends came to 12 bases. The CDR3 DNA reads TGTGCCAGCATCTACTGGGGCGCCGGGGAGCTGTTTTTT. As protein: CASIYWGAGELFF.

This rearrangement joins TRBV7-3 to TRBJ2-2; no clear D. V was shortened by 3 bases and J by 0 bases, with 11 bases between the two germline ends. CDR3 length: 16 residues. CDR1 and CDR2 from the germline V gene are SGHTA and FQGTGA. The CDR3, as DNA: TGTGCCAGCAGCTTGGGCTTAGGCGCGAACACCGGGGAGCTGTTTTTT. This sequence encodes CASSLGLGANTGELFF. Full variable domain (rest looked up from reference TRBV7-3 and TRBJ2-2): GAGVSQTPSNKVTEKGKYVELRCDPISGHTALYWYRQSLGQGPEFLIYFQGTGAADDSGLPNDRFFAVRPEGSVSTLKIQRTERGDSAVYLCASSLGLGANTGELFFGEGSRLTVL.

By share, this clonotype counts as medium-sized (0.01 to 0.1%). The rearrangement joins TRBV6-1 to TRBJ1-5; TRBD1 aligns across 9 bases. Trimming removed 4 bases from V and 2 bases from J; junction bases left unmatched: 6. The CDR3 has 16 amino acids. In germline, CDR1 is MNHNS, CDR2 SASEGT. For the CDR3, the DNA is TGTGCCAGCAGTGGAACCACAGGGGGCGGCAATCAGCCCCAGCATTTT. This translates into CASSGTTGGGNQPQHF.

By its share, this clonotype is medium-sized. The CDR3 here is CSADKTSGRGVRYEQYF. The CDR3 region has the DNA TGCAGTGCAGACAAGACTAGCGGGAGAGGGGTGAGGTACGAGCAGTACTTC. The V call is TRBV20-1, the J call TRBJ2-7; 12 bases are shared with TRBD2. The CDR3 spans 17 residues. Germline V CDR1 and CDR2: DFQATT, SNEGSKA (reference sequence). The J segment lost 4 bases and the V segment lost 6 bases, leaving 16 bases of the junction unmatched.

This clonotype appeared many times. This sequence joins TRBV7-2 and TRBJ2-1; tentative D call: TRBD2 (8 bases). The CDR3 contains 15 residues. Trimming removed 4 bases at V and 8 bases at J, with 18 bases between. Germline loops: CDR1 SGHTA, CDR2 FQGNSA. The DNA for the CDR3 is TGTGCCAGCAGCTCAGGGGGACTAGAGTTCTATGAGCAGTTCTTC. This codes for CASSSGGLEFYEQFF.

This clonotype is judged medium-sized. The genes are TRBV18 and TRBJ1-1; TRBD1 agrees at 9 bases. The CDR3 loop spans 16 amino acids. CDR1 KGHSH and CDR2 LQKENI come from the germline V gene. V was clipped by 2 bases and J by 1 base; unmatched bases: 5. The CDR3 DNA reads TGTGCCAGCTCACCAAGGGGGACAGGGTCGAACACTGAAGCTTTCTTT. As protein: CASSPRGTGSNTEAFF.

Sample share makes this clonotype medium-sized. The chain couples TRBV7-2 to TRBJ2-7; 12 positions match TRBD2. Germline values: CDR1 SGHTA, CDR2 FQGNSA. The CDR3 consists of 15 residues. With V trimmed by 3 bases and J by 4 bases, 4 bases remained unmatched. The CDR3 sequence: CASSFLAGGRYEQYF. The CDR3 region has the DNA TGTGCCAGCAGCTTTCTAGCGGGAGGGAGGTACGAGCAGTACTTC.

Many counts were recorded for this clonotype. The chain has TRBV6-2 or TRBV6-3 and TRBJ2-1; D may be TRBD1 (5 bases). Germline CDR1 MNHEY, CDR2 SVGEGT. This CDR3 region has 14 residues. The V and J ends lost 1 base and 7 bases respectively, with 11 bases between them. CDR3 sequence (DNA): TGTGCCAGCAGTTACTTCGACCAGGGTAATGAGCAGTTCTTC. This encodes CASSYFDQGNEQFF.

In this sample, this clonotype turned up a few times. The CDR3 region has the DNA TGTGCCAGCAGCGCCTTAGCGGGAGGCGGCGAGCAGTACTTC. It translates to CASSALAGGGEQYF. This chain links TRBV9 with TRBJ2-7; 10 bases map to TRBD2. Per germline, CDR1 SGDLS and CDR2 YYNGEE. This CDR3 contains 14 residues. V shed 3 bases, J shed 6 bases, and the junction held 6 bases outside the gene matches.

This clonotype was seen more than once but under ten times. The rearrangement uses TRBV30 and TRBJ1-3, with no clear D. CDR1 is GTSNPN and CDR2 is SVGIG in the germline V gene (reference sequence). The CDR3 sequence is 16 residues long. Trimming left V 0 bases short and J 3 bases short, with 15 bases between. CDR3 coding DNA: TGTGCCTGGAGTGTACGGTTCTCAGATCGTGGAAACACCATATATTTT. Residues: CAWSVRFSDRGNTIYF.

The rearrangement joins TRBV19 to TRBJ1-5, with a weak D call TRBD1 (5 bases). The CDR3 length is 19 residues. V was trimmed by 3 bases and J by 0 bases, leaving 21 bases between them. Per the germline V gene, CDR1 is LNHDA and CDR2 is SQIVND (reference sequence). CDR3 in amino acids: CASSIGLAGPVSSNQPQHF. The CDR3 DNA follows: TGTGCCAGTAGTATCGGGCTAGCGGGACCGGTGTCTAGCAATCAGCCCCAGCATTTT.

This clonotype has at least ten counts. The V call is TRBV5-1, the J call TRBJ2-2, with D unresolved. Germline CDR1 SGHRS, CDR2 YFSETQ. The CDR3 totals 12 residues. Trimming took 4 bases from V and 3 from J, leaving 4 bases between them. The chain's CDR3 is CASSPDTGELFF. The DNA for the CDR3 is TGCGCCAGCAGCCCCGACACCGGGGAGCTGTTTTTT.

This chain links TRBV14 with TRBJ2-6; possible D gene TRBD1, 5 bases. The CDR3 loop spans 18 amino acids. V was pared by 0 bases and J by 3 bases, with 15 bases between. Germline assignment: CDR1 SGHDN and CDR2 FVKESK. In nucleotides, the CDR3 is TGTGCCAGCAGCCAAGATAAGTCAGGGCAATATGGGGCCAACGTCCTGACTTTC. Protein: CASSQDKSGQYGANVLTF.